A selection of T cell receptor beta chains follows, all from one sample in a study of cytomegalovirus exposure and HLA in healthy donors. The protocol was immunoSEQ multiplex PCR, while the TCRdb copy is restricted to in-frame clones and leaves out a portion. The sample includes some 110,000 clones, around 83% of them seen just once. The sequenced sample was PBMCs. The receptors were gathered from a man aged 25-40 years in good health and CMV-seropositive. Each CDR3 is given with its conserved first and last residue. The D gene is left open where the match is weak. Clone size appears in some rows only: once, few, many, or a class for an expanded clone.

size	D	V	J	DNA	CDR3
-	-	TRBV5-1	TRBJ1-1	TGCGCCAGCAGCTTAGGGAGTAGGTACACTGAAGCTTTCTTT	CASSLGSRYTEAFF
-	-	TRBV5-5	TRBJ1-4	TGTGCCAGCAGCTTGGTAGGCGGGTCTAATGAAAAACTGTTTTTT	CASSLVGGSNEKLFF
-	-	TRBV5-1	TRBJ2-5	TGCGCCAGCAGCTTGGAACACCTCGTTGGGACCCAGTACTTC	CASSLEHLVGTQYF
-	-	TRBV29-1	TRBJ1-2	TGCAGCGTAAAAGCGACAGTCTATGGCTACACCTTC	CSVKATVYGYTF
-	-	TRBV7-2	TRBJ2-7	TGTGCCAGCAGTCATGGGGGGGCTGCCTACGAGCAGTACTTC	CASSHGGAAYEQYF
-	-	TRBV5-1	TRBJ2-2	TGCGCCAGCAGCGACGGGACTCCTGGGACCGGGGAGCTGTTTTTT	CASSDGTPGTGELFF
-	-	TRBV5-1	TRBJ1-1	TGCGCCAGCACCTCGACCTTAGGGGGGGCGAACACTGAAGCTTTCTTT	CASTSTLGGANTEAFF
once	-	TRBV5-4	TRBJ1-1	TGTGCCAGCAGCGGGACACGGAACACTGAAGCTTTCTTT	CASSGTRNTEAFF
once	TRBD1	TRBV7-8	TRBJ2-7	TGTGCCAGCAGCTCCCTCGGACAGGGGCGAAACTACGAGCAGTACTTC	CASSSLGQGRNYEQYF
-	-	TRBV5-1	TRBJ2-3	TGCGCCAGCAGCTTGTGGCGGGTTGGTGCAGATACGCAGTATTTT	CASSLWRVGADTQYF
-	TRBD2	TRBV28	TRBJ2-5	TGTGCCAGCAGTGGGACTAGGCGCGGTGTAGAGACCCAGTACTTC	CASSGTRRGVETQYF
-	TRBD1	TRBV5-6	TRBJ1-5	TGTGCCAGCAGCCGACGACAGGGGAATAGCAATCAGCCCCAGCATTTT	CASSRRQGNSNQPQHF
-	-	TRBV5-1	TRBJ1-2	TGCGCCAGCAGCTTCGGTGGGGGGGAAAATGGCTACACCTTC	CASSFGGGENGYTF
few	-	TRBV19	TRBJ1-5	TGTGCCAGTAGGGATTGGGTACAGTCAAATTCCCAGCATTTT	CASRDWVQSNSQHF
-	TRBD1	TRBV27	TRBJ2-7	TGTGCCAGCAGTTTATGGGACAGCTCCTGCGAGCAGTACTTC	CASSLWDSSCEQYF
-	-	TRBV19	TRBJ1-5	TGTGCCAGTAGTGGAGGCCAGCATAGCAATCAGCCCCAGCATTTT	CASSGGQHSNQPQHF
-	-	TRBV12-1	TRBJ2-3	TGTGCCAGCAGCTTTGTACAGACGAGGGGACAGGGGGATAGGTGGGTAGCAGATACGCAGTATTTT	CASSFVQTRGQGDRWVADTQYF
-	-	TRBV29-1	TRBJ1-6	TGCAGCGCCGGACTGGAGGTTGGGCCCCTCCACTTT	CSAGLEVGPLHF
few	TRBD1	TRBV7-9	TRBJ2-7	TGTGCCAGCAGCTCCCGGGACAGCCTTCCCTACGAGCAGTACTTC	CASSSRDSLPYEQYF
-	TRBD1	TRBV28	TRBJ1-5	TGTGCCAGCAGTCTCCCCACAGGGGGACGATTGGAGCCCCAGCATTTT	CASSLPTGGRLEPQHF
-	-	TRBV7-9	TRBJ1-2	TGTGCCAGCAGCTTAGGGCAGGGTGCTAACTATGGCTACACCTTC	CASSLGQGANYGYTF